This T cell receptor (beta chain) was captured by sequencing in a study of response to subunit inactivated influenza vaccine. TCRdb called the RT-PCR reads again in MiXCR, with one record for every CDR3 protein. The table includes 700,000 to 900,000 distinct CDR3 sequences, about 20% detected once. The V end was cut by 7 bases, the J end by 1 base, with 9 bases between. Germline CDR1 is SEHNR and CDR2 is FQNEAQ (reference sequence). The CDR3 has 13 amino acids. This clonotype was detected ten times or more. This sequence originates from a man aged 45 to 65 who received an inactivated influenza vaccine. The chain combines TRBV7-9 with TRBJ2-3; tentative D call: TRBD1 (6 bases). The sample in question was PBMCs from blood, obtained 5 to 6 days after vaccination. The CDR3 loop is CASNSGGTDTQYF. DNA for the CDR3: TGTGCCAGCAACTCAGGGGGCACAGATACGCAGTATTTT.